This T cell receptor beta chain was sequenced in a study of T cell repertoires in cytomegalovirus infection. The CDR3 is 17 residues long. Germline V gene data show CDR1 as SGHTA and CDR2 as FQGNSA. Each CDR3 protein is one row after TCRdb ran MiXCR on the reads. The sample has roughly 120,000 distinct CDR3 sequences, about 32% seen once. Concerning this clonotype itself: Its antigen remains unidentified. The germline gene is not matched at one end of the junction; a read error may be the cause.

This sample comprised CD8+ T cells from cultured PBMCs, obtained from culture after CMV antigen stimulation. The chain combines TRBV7-2 with TRBJ1-2; D might be TRBD1 (6 bases). The source is a human donor in good health (CMV status not recorded). Some clones in this sample may be carry-over from other donors' samples. CDR3 DNA sequence: TGTGCCGGCAGCTTGAACAGGGTGCAGTCTCAAAACTATGGCTACACCTTC. As protein: CAGSLNRVQSQNYGYTF.